The 4 T cell receptor beta chains presented below share a single source sample, sequenced in a study of blood T cell repertoires in COVID-19. The assay was immunoSEQ multiplex PCR, and TCRdb's table has in-frame clones only and misses some. The sample yields fewer than 250,000 clones, around 83% seen once. The source material was peripheral blood. Every receptor here comes from a woman between 50 and 59 years old with acute or convalescent COVID-19.

The chain carries TRBV5-5 and TRBJ1-6; D is unresolved. CDR1 and CDR2 from the germline V gene are SGHKS and YYEKEE (reference sequence). CDR3 length: 13 amino acids. V gave up 2 bases and J gave up 7 bases, with 7 bases separating them. The CDR3 protein is CASSFSGNSPLHF. CDR3 sequence (DNA): TGTGCCAGCAGCTTCTCGGGGAATTCACCCCTCCACTTT.

The rearrangement uses TRBV24-1 and TRBJ1-2; TRBD1 might be the D (6 bases). V shed 4 bases and J shed 4 bases, with 15 bases lying between them. CDR1 and CDR2 (germline): KGHDR, SFDVKD. The CDR3 consists of 15 residues. The CDR3 DNA sequence: TGTGCCACCAGTGACACGACAGGTTGGGCCTATGGCTACACCTTC. Translated, it gives CATSDTTGWAYGYTF.

The chain joins TRBV7-9 to TRBJ2-7, with 11 nucleotides matching TRBD2. The CDR3 contains 14 residues. Trimming took 5 bases from V and 5 from J; bases not matched to a gene: 5. Per the germline V gene, CDR1 is SEHNR and CDR2 is FQNEAQ (reference sequence). For the CDR3, the DNA is TGTGCCAGCAGCCCTAGCGGGGGGATCAACGAGCAGTACTTC. This codes for CASSPSGGINEQYF.

The chain employs TRBV30 and TRBJ2-2; TRBD2 aligns across 14 bases. The CDR3 length is 16 residues. J gave up 5 bases and V 8 bases, and 10 bases lay outside the gene matches. The germline V gene has CDR1 GTSNPN and CDR2 SVGIG (reference sequence). The CDR3 reads CARSGTSGRQTGELFF. The CDR3 DNA reads TGTGCCCGTAGTGGGACTAGCGGGAGACAAACCGGGGAGCTGTTTTTT.